The rows below give T cell receptor beta chains drawn from one sample of a study of blood T cells in healthy people across ages. MiXCR, run by TCRdb on the 5' RACE reads, gives a single entry per CDR3 protein. The sample includes about 730,000 distinct CDR3 sequences, 40% to 45% of them seen just once. The sequencing sample was made of blood. The receptors shown here come from a woman aged 60-75 years in good health. Both conserved end residues are part of each CDR3. The order of the fields is V gene, D gene, J gene, clone size, CDR3 protein, CDR3 DNA. The D gene is left open where the match is weak. Part of the rows lack a size; the others show once, few, many or a class for expanded clones.

>TRBV29-1|TRBD2|TRBJ2-5|few
CSVGVAGGQETQYF
TGCAGCGTTGGGGTAGCGGGAGGACAAGAGACCCAGTACTTC
>TRBV12-3/TRBV12-4|NA|TRBJ1-5|few
CASRDGNQPQHF
TGTGCCTCCAGAGACGGCAATCAGCCCCAGCATTTT
>TRBV28|NA|TRBJ1-5|NA
CASSLRLGSTGNQPQHF
TGTGCCAGCAGTCTCCGTCTCGGCAGTACAGGCAATCAGCCCCAGCATTTT
>TRBV6-2/TRBV6-3|NA|TRBJ2-6|NA
CASTYKDPGANVLTF
TGTGCCAGCACCTACAAAGACCCTGGGGCCAACGTCCTGACTTTC
>TRBV28|NA|TRBJ2-5|NA
CASRPFFRETQYF
TGTGCCAGCCGACCTTTTTTCCGGGAGACCCAGTACTTC
>TRBV7-6|NA|TRBJ1-1|NA
CASSLGTGLGTEAFF
TGTGCCAGCAGCTTAGGTACAGGGCTAGGCACTGAAGCTTTCTTT
>TRBV30|NA|TRBJ1-2|NA
CAWSPDGNYGYTF
TGTGCCTGGAGTCCGGACGGCAACTATGGCTACACCTTC
>TRBV6-2/TRBV6-3|NA|TRBJ2-2|once
CASSYGGGPGELFF
TGTGCCAGCAGTTACGGCGGTGGCCCCGGGGAGCTGTTTTTT
>TRBV19|NA|TRBJ1-5|NA
CASSTRGNQPQHF
TGTGCCAGTAGCACACGGGGCAATCAGCCCCAGCATTTT
>TRBV12-3/TRBV12-4|TRBD1|TRBJ2-7|NA
CASNPGQEVHEQYF
TGTGCCAGCAATCCGGGACAGGAGGTCCACGAGCAGTACTTC
>TRBV7-2|NA|TRBJ1-2|few
CASSVALTGSYTF
TGTGCCAGCAGCGTAGCGTTGACAGGCAGCTACACCTTC
>TRBV6-2/TRBV6-3|NA|TRBJ2-7|few
CASSYLAQTYEQYF
TGTGCCAGCAGTTACTTGGCTCAAACCTACGAGCAGTACTTC
>TRBV5-1|TRBD2|TRBJ2-1|NA
CASNVLAGGPYEQFF
TGCGCCAGCAATGTTTTGGCGGGAGGGCCATATGAGCAGTTCTTC
>TRBV10-3|NA|TRBJ2-7|NA
CAISSTDYEQYF
TGTGCCATCAGTTCCACCGACTACGAGCAGTACTTC
>TRBV15|NA|TRBJ2-7|NA
CATSRDLVGHYEQYF
TGTGCCACCAGCAGAGATCTCGTCGGCCACTACGAGCAGTACTTC
>TRBV6-1|TRBD1|TRBJ1-2|NA
CASSDSATGDPNYGYTF
TGTGCCAGCAGTGACAGCGCTACAGGGGACCCTAACTATGGCTACACCTTC
>TRBV6-2/TRBV6-3|TRBD1|TRBJ1-1|many
CASSYPVTGGVDTEAFF
TGTGCCAGCAGTTACCCTGTAACAGGGGGGGTCGACACTGAAGCTTTCTTT
>TRBV18|TRBD1|TRBJ1-2|once
CASSPRDRGFGYTF
TGTGCCAGCTCACCTCGGGACAGGGGGTTTGGCTACACCTTC
>TRBV4-3|TRBD2|TRBJ2-5|NA
CASSQVWRGKETQYF
TGCGCCAGCAGCCAGGTTTGGCGGGGGAAAGAGACCCAGTACTTC
>TRBV7-9|NA|TRBJ2-7|NA
CASSSLHSYEQYF
TGTGCCAGCAGCTCCCTGCACTCCTACGAGCAGTACTTC
>TRBV29-1|TRBD2|TRBJ2-1|NA
CSGFSGEIYNEQFF
TGCAGCGGATTTAGCGGGGAGATATACAATGAGCAGTTCTTC
>TRBV4-2|NA|TRBJ1-4|NA
CASSQESGVEEKLFF
TGTGCCAGCAGCCAAGAGTCAGGGGTAGAGGAAAAACTGTTTTTT
>TRBV6-2/TRBV6-3|TRBD1|TRBJ2-7|NA
CASRGQGAGYEQYF
TGTGCCAGCAGGGGACAGGGGGCGGGCTACGAGCAGTACTTC
>TRBV9|TRBD1|TRBJ1-2|few
CASSVGTGDYGYTF
TGTGCCAGCAGCGTAGGAACAGGGGACTATGGCTACACCTTC
>TRBV28|TRBD2|TRBJ2-7|NA
CASSTSGNLSYEQYF
TGTGCCAGCAGTACTAGCGGAAACCTATCCTACGAGCAGTACTTC
>TRBV3-1|TRBD2|TRBJ2-7|few
CASSWGASGTYEQYF
TGTGCCAGCAGCTGGGGGGCTAGCGGGACCTACGAGCAGTACTTC
>TRBV12-3/TRBV12-4|TRBD2|TRBJ2-5|many
CASSARGVETQYF
TGTGCCAGCAGCGCCCGGGGGGTTGAGACCCAGTACTTC
>TRBV12-3/TRBV12-4|NA|TRBJ1-2|NA
CASRPGDGTTYYGYTF
TGTGCCAGCAGACCCGGAGATGGCACCACTTACTATGGCTACACCTTC
>TRBV29-1|TRBD2|TRBJ2-1|NA
CSVSRTSGSNEQFF
TGCAGCGTTTCTCGGACTAGCGGGAGTAATGAGCAGTTCTTC
>TRBV20-1|TRBD2|TRBJ2-1|few
CSARDPRGLADEQFF
TGCAGTGCTAGAGATCCAAGGGGACTAGCCGATGAGCAGTTCTTC
>TRBV3-1|NA|TRBJ2-2|NA
CASSRLVNTGELFF
TGTGCCAGCAGCCGACTAGTGAACACCGGGGAGCTGTTTTTT
>TRBV7-8|NA|TRBJ2-4|few
CASSPTGSRAIQYF
TGTGCCAGCAGCCCTACAGGGTCGAGGGCGATTCAGTACTTC
>TRBV4-2|TRBD2|TRBJ2-5|NA
CASSQARRAGEETQYF
TGTGCCAGCAGCCAAGCTCGACGAGCGGGAGAGGAGACCCAGTACTTC
>TRBV25-1|TRBD1|TRBJ2-1|NA
CASSSSGQDLRNEQFF
TGTGCCAGCAGTAGCTCCGGACAGGATCTTAGGAATGAGCAGTTCTTC
>TRBV20-1|TRBD1|TRBJ1-4|few
CSARSAEGQNNEKLFF
TGCAGTGCTAGGTCTGCAGAGGGACAGAATAATGAAAAACTGTTTTTT
>TRBV5-1|TRBD1|TRBJ2-1|NA
CASSRNRGSYNEQFF
TGCGCCAGCAGCCGTAACAGGGGTTCCTACAATGAGCAGTTCTTC
>TRBV6-5|NA|TRBJ1-1|few
CASKRFFRTENTEAFF
TGTGCCAGCAAGCGATTCTTTCGGACAGAGAACACTGAAGCTTTCTTT
>TRBV12-5|NA|TRBJ2-7|NA
CASGLITKLGDTYEQYF
TGTGCTAGTGGTTTAATTACGAAACTAGGGGACACCTACGAGCAGTACTTC
>TRBV7-2|TRBD2|TRBJ2-5|NA
CASRLAGSSYNEQYF
TGTGCCAGCAGGTTAGCGGGAAGCTCCTACAATGAGCAGTACTTC
>TRBV20-1|NA|TRBJ2-3|many
CSASEAVAGDTQYF
TGCAGTGCTAGTGAGGCGGTGGCGGGAGATACGCAGTATTTT
>TRBV12-3/TRBV12-4|NA|TRBJ2-1|few
CASSFGGSEQFF
TGTGCCAGCAGTTTTGGGGGGAGTGAGCAGTTCTTC
>TRBV18|NA|TRBJ1-4|few
CASSPGRIATNEKLFF
TGTGCCAGCTCACCGGGACGGATAGCAACTAATGAAAAACTGTTTTTT
>TRBV25-1|NA|TRBJ2-5|NA
CASSDARGRGSRSYNEQYF
TGTGCCAGCAGTGACGCCCGAGGGAGGGGGAGTCGCTCCTACAATGAGCAGTACTTC
>TRBV7-2|NA|TRBJ1-2|few
CASSPGVSRSYGYTF
TGTGCCAGCAGCCCAGGTGTGTCCCGGAGCTATGGCTACACCTTC
>TRBV5-1|TRBD2|TRBJ2-1|many
CASSLPFLAGGPNNEQFF
TGCGCCAGCAGCTTGCCCTTTTTGGCGGGGGGACCCAACAATGAGCAGTTCTTC
>TRBV7-2|TRBD2|TRBJ2-7|NA
CASSTTGGGAYEQYF
TGTGCCAGCAGCACCACGGGCGGGGGGGCCTACGAGCAGTACTTC
>TRBV7-3|NA|TRBJ2-7|many
CASSFRYEQYF
TGTGCCAGCAGCTTTCGCTACGAGCAGTACTTC
>TRBV7-2|NA|TRBJ2-7|NA
CAGSLARTYEQYF
TGTGCCGGCAGCTTAGCCCGGACCTACGAGCAGTACTTC
>TRBV10-3|TRBD2|TRBJ2-5|few
CAISDQLAGVQEEQYF
TGTGCCATCAGTGACCAGCTAGCGGGAGTGCAGGAAGAGCAGTACTTC
>TRBV4-1|TRBD1|TRBJ1-2|NA
CASSQEDRGLNYGYTF
TGCGCCAGCAGCCAGGAGGACAGGGGCCTAAACTATGGCTACACCTTC
>TRBV5-1|NA|TRBJ1-6|NA
CASSRLGTHDSSPLHF
TGCGCCAGCAGCCGCCTCGGGACACACGACAGTTCACCCCTCCACTTT
>TRBV6-1|NA|TRBJ2-1|NA
CASSRSRGGSYNEQFF
TGTGCCAGCAGTCGCAGTCGGGGTGGCTCCTACAATGAGCAGTTCTTC
>TRBV20-1|TRBD2|TRBJ2-1|NA
CSASPGTSGRNEQFF
TGCAGTGCCAGTCCGGGGACTAGCGGGAGGAATGAGCAGTTCTTC
>TRBV4-3|NA|TRBJ2-2|NA
CASSQGPQNTGELFF
TGCGCCAGCAGCCAAGGCCCCCAGAACACCGGGGAGCTGTTTTTT
>TRBV12-5|NA|TRBJ2-4|NA
CASGLTGLAKNIQYF
TGTGCTAGTGGTTTGACCGGACTAGCCAAAAACATTCAGTACTTC
>TRBV20-1|TRBD2|TRBJ2-7|few
CSASGTSSYEQYF
TGCAGTGCTAGCGGGACTAGCTCCTACGAGCAGTACTTC
>TRBV28|NA|TRBJ2-7|few
CASSPARDGYEQYF
TGTGCCAGCAGTCCTGCCCGGGACGGATACGAGCAGTACTTC
>TRBV2|TRBD1|TRBJ2-3|NA
CASSSDRASTDTQYF
TGTGCCAGCAGTTCCGACAGGGCTAGCACAGATACGCAGTATTTT
>TRBV18|NA|TRBJ1-1|NA
CASPPKFDRETEAFF
TGTGCCAGCCCACCAAAGTTTGACCGTGAAACTGAAGCTTTCTTT